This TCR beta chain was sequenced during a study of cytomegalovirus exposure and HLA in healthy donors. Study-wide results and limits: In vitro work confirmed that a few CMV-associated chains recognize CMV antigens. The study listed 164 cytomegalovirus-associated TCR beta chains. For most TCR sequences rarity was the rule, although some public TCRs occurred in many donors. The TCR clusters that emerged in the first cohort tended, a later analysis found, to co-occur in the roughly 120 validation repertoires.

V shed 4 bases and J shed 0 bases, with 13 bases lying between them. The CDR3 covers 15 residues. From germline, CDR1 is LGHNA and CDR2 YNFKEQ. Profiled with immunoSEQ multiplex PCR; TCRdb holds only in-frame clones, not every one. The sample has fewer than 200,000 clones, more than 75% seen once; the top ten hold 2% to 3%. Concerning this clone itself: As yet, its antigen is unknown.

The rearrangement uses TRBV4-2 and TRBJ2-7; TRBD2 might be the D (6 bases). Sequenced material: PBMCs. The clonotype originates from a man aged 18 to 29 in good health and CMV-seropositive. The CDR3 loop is CASSPGAGVSYEQYF. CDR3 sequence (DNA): TGTGCCAGCAGCCCTGGAGCGGGTGTCTCCTACGAGCAGTACTTC.